This T cell receptor (beta chain) derives from a study of blood T cell repertoires in COVID-19. This CDR3 is built from 13 residues. Deletions cut 5 bases from V and 7 bases from J, with 14 bases between. The germline V gene has CDR1 SGHNT and CDR2 YENEEA. Cohorts were assigned according to the clinical history that participants reported. In the authors' workflow: The assay estimated nucleated cells by amplifying reference gene primers. The table came from immunoSEQ multiplex PCR; TCRdb's copy has only in-frame clones and leaves some out. That table gives V, J and clone size, and the DNA gave D and trimming. The sample shows under 150,000 clones, 88% of them seen only once.

The sequence came from a woman under 40 with acute COVID-19. This sequence joins TRBV11-3 and TRBJ1-1, with D perhaps matching TRBD1 (5 bases). The sequenced material came from PBMCs or T cells enriched from blood (not recorded which). The CDR3 DNA follows: TGTGCCAGCAGCCCTAGGGGAGGTGGTGAAGCTTTCTTT. Protein: CASSPRGGGEAFF.